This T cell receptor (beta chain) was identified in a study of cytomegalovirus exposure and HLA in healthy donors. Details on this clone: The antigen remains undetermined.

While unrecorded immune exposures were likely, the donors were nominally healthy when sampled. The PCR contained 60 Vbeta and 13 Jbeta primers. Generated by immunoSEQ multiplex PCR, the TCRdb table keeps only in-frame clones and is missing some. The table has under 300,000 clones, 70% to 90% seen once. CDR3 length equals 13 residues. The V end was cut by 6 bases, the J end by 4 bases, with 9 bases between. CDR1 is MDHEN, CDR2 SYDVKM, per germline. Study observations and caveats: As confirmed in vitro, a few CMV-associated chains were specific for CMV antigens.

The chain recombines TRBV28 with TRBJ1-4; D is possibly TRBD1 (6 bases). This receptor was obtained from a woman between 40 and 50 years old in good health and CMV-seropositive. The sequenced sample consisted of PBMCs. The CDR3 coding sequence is TGTGCCAGCAGACAGGGTTTTAATGAAAAACTGTTTTTT. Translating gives CASRQGFNEKLFF.